The next 30 T cell receptor beta chains were all read from a single sample in a study of identical twins. TCRdb analysed the 5' RACE reads with MiXCR anew, one entry per CDR3 protein. The sample carries approximately 190,000 distinct CDR3 sequences, roughly 15% recorded once. The sample was also linked to a second study, of T cells expressing NK-cell markers.

The sample consisted of CD8+ T cells sorted from blood. The receptors here all came from a woman aged 18-29 years in good health.

Only a few counts were recorded for this clonotype. The chain couples TRBV29-1 to TRBJ2-7, with D perhaps TRBD1 or TRBD2 (6 bases each). V was shortened by 3 bases and J by 7 bases, with 13 bases between the two germline ends. There are 12 residues in the CDR3. From germline, CDR1 is SQVTM and CDR2 ANQGSEA. CDR3: CSVDRGRGEQYF. DNA for the CDR3: TGCAGCGTTGACAGGGGCCGGGGGGAGCAGTACTTC.

The chain is built from TRBV5-5 and TRBJ1-4; a possible D gene is TRBD1 (6 bases). V dropped 6 bases and J dropped 1 base, with 10 bases sitting between them. Germline values: CDR1 SGHKS, CDR2 YYEKEE (reference sequence). The CDR3 spans 14 residues. Here the CDR3 reads CASTEDRTNEKLFF. The CDR3 DNA is TGTGCCAGCACTGAGGACAGAACTAATGAAAAACTGTTTTTT.

The genes are TRBV9 and TRBJ2-1; D not certain. There are 14 residues in the CDR3. Germline V gene sequence: CDR1 SGDLS, CDR2 YYNGEE. Trimming shortened V by 0 bases and J by 5 bases, and 9 bases separated the two germline ends. The CDR3: CASSVVKDNNEQFF. CDR3 sequence (DNA): TGTGCCAGCAGCGTAGTGAAAGACAACAATGAGCAGTTCTTC.

The rearrangement joins TRBV7-9 to TRBJ2-1; the D gene is possibly TRBD2 (5 bases). CDR3 length: 16 amino acids. Germline V gene lookup returns CDR1 SEHNR and CDR2 FQNEAQ (reference sequence). Between the trimmed V and J ends, which lost 1 base and 0 bases, there was a span of 10 bases. CDR3 in DNA: TGTGCCAGCAGCTTAGGATCGGGGAGCTCCTACAATGAGCAGTTCTTC. Translating gives CASSLGSGSSYNEQFF.

This clonotype has a handful of counts. V usage is TRBV7-6 and J usage is TRBJ1-1; a possible D gene is TRBD1 (6 bases). The CDR3 length is 15 residues. The ends were cut back, 5 bases at V and 7 bases at J, with 20 bases in the middle. CDR1 and CDR2 from the germline V gene are SGHVS and FNYEAQ. In nucleotides, the CDR3 is TGTGCCAGCAGCCCCTCGCCGCACAGGGTTAATGAAGCTTTCTTT. It translates to CASSPSPHRVNEAFF.

This clonotype came up many times. Mismatch with germline at one junction end may stem from a read error. This CDR3 is CASSLTLGGDYGYTF. In DNA, the CDR3 is TGTGCCAGCAGCTTAACCTTAGGAGGGGACTACGGCTACACCTTC. The chain combines TRBV7-8 with TRBJ1-2, with TRBD1 as a possible D gene (5 bases). The CDR3 length is 15 residues. From germline, CDR1 is SGHVS and CDR2 FQNEAQ.

This clonotype was found a few times. The chain links TRBV9 to TRBJ2-7, with D tentatively TRBD2 (7 bases). Germline V gene data show CDR1 as SGDLS and CDR2 as YYNGEE. Trimming removed 3 bases at V and 0 bases at J, with 16 bases between. The length of the CDR3 is 16 residues. CDR3 nucleotide sequence: TGTGCCAGCAGCGCGGGGGCGGGGGCAAGCTCCTACGAGCAGTACTTC. Translated: CASSAGAGASSYEQYF.

The chain employs TRBV20-1 and TRBJ2-3; TRBD2 agrees at 11 bases. The CDR3 runs to 15 residues. Germline CDR1 reads DFQATT; CDR2 reads SNEGSKA (reference sequence). The V gene end was trimmed by 1 base and the J gene end by 4 bases; junction bases not matched to a gene: 4. CDR3 coding DNA: TGCAGTGCTAGAGGCGGGACTAGCGGCCCAGATACGCAGTATTTT. Translating it yields CSARGGTSGPDTQYF.

The genes are TRBV6-7 and TRBJ2-1; D not resolved. TRBV6-7 is identified as an open reading frame with a role that is uncertain. The CDR3 spans 14 residues. V was cut by 0 bases and J by 12 bases, with 15 bases left in between. CDR3 in DNA: TGTGCCAGCAGTTACTCGTGTAGTACCGTCAGGCAGTTCTTC. It yields the protein CASSYSCSTVRQFF.

Many counts were recorded for this clonotype. The chain joins TRBV12-3 or TRBV12-4 to TRBJ2-1; TRBD1 aligns across 7 bases. This CDR3 is 13 amino acids long. Trimming at V came to 5 bases and at J to 10 bases, leaving 8 bases not matched to a gene. The CDR3 here is CASSPPGGVEQFF. DNA of the CDR3: TGTGCCAGCAGTCCCCCAGGGGGTGTAGAGCAGTTCTTC.

In this sample, this clonotype turned up a few times. The gene calls are TRBV6-5 and TRBJ1-2; D uncertain. V was cut by 0 bases and J by 9 bases, with 17 bases left in between. CDR1 and CDR2 from the germline V gene are MNHEY and SVGAGI. The CDR3 is 15 residues long. CDR3 region: CASSYSNYLGESYTF. DNA for the CDR3: TGTGCCAGCAGTTACTCGAACTACCTCGGTGAGAGCTACACCTTC.

This clonotype is a singleton in its sample. This chain uses TRBV7-2 with TRBJ1-6; no clear D. The CDR3 extends over 14 amino acids. Germline V CDR1 and CDR2: SGHTA, FQGNSA. The ends were cut back, 4 bases at V and 10 bases at J, with 14 bases in the middle. Here the CDR3 DNA reads TGTGCCAGCAGCTATACTAGTGGTAAATCACCCCTCCACTTT. Translation gives CASSYTSGKSPLHF.

The chain is built from TRBV5-5 and TRBJ2-5; D possibly uses TRBD1 or TRBD2 (5 bases each). CDR1 is SGHKS, CDR2 YYEKEE, per germline (reference sequence). Deletions cut 2 bases from V and 10 bases from J, with 24 bases between. This CDR3 contains 16 residues. The CDR3 reads CASSFGDAGMDGDQYF. Here the CDR3 DNA reads TGTGCCAGCAGCTTCGGGGACGCCGGGATGGATGGGGACCAGTACTTC.

The table lists this clonotype with many counts. The V gene is TRBV12-3 or TRBV12-4, the J gene TRBJ2-3, with no clear D. This CDR3 is 15 amino acids long. Trimming left V 1 base short and J 2 bases short, with 10 bases between. The CDR3 coding sequence is TGTGCCAGCAGTTTAGGGCTAAGGAACACAGATACGCAGTATTTT. Amino acid sequence: CASSLGLRNTDTQYF.

The chain combines TRBV5-1 with TRBJ2-1, with a possible D match to TRBD2 (6 bases). The CDR3 runs to 14 residues. The germline V gene has CDR1 SGHRS and CDR2 YFSETQ. V shed 3 bases and J shed 8 bases, with 15 bases lying between them. CDR3 amino acids: CASSYLLAEDEQFF. CDR3 in DNA: TGCGCCAGCAGCTACCTACTAGCAGAGGATGAGCAGTTCTTC.

This clonotype was picked up a small number of times. This chain links TRBV12-5 with TRBJ2-7; D uncertain. The CDR3 loop spans 12 amino acids. Germline V lookup: CDR1 LGHNT, CDR2 FRNRAP. V lost 5 bases to trimming and J lost 3 bases, with 8 bases between them. CDR3 protein: CASGPTDYEQYF. Written as DNA, the CDR3 is TGTGCTAGTGGTCCCACAGACTACGAGCAGTACTTC.

This clonotype was counted a few times. The chain couples TRBV5-1 to TRBJ2-1; D gene uncertain. V lost 0 bases to trimming and J lost 9 bases, with 4 bases between them. The CDR3 covers 11 residues. Germline assignment: CDR1 SGHRS and CDR2 YFSETQ. The CDR3 spells CASSLDGEQFF. The CDR3 nucleotides read TGCGCCAGCAGCTTGGATGGTGAGCAGTTCTTC.

In this sample, this clonotype turned up many times. The chain employs TRBV4-3 and TRBJ2-1, with TRBD2 matching over 9 bases. Unmatched junction bases numbered 8, after V lost 4 bases and J lost 7 bases. The CDR3 covers 15 residues. Germline values: CDR1 LGHNA, CDR2 YSLEER. The CDR3 sequence: CASSLNLAGANEQFF. The CDR3 DNA reads TGCGCCAGCAGCCTAAATTTAGCGGGAGCGAATGAGCAGTTCTTC.

This clonotype was counted many times. V and J are TRBV18 and TRBJ2-7; no clear D. CDR3 length: 12 residues. Trimming shortened V by 4 bases and J by 7 bases, and 11 bases separated the two germline ends. Germline values: CDR1 KGHSH, CDR2 LQKENI. The CDR3 sequence is CASSLRTEEQYF. CDR3 coding DNA: TGTGCCAGCTCACTGCGGACGGAAGAGCAGTACTTC.

The V gene is TRBV7-3, the J gene TRBJ2-3, with D perhaps TRBD2 (7 bases). Deletions cut 5 bases from V and 3 bases from J, with 15 bases between. The CDR3 extends over 15 amino acids. Germline V gives CDR1 SGHTA, CDR2 FQGTGA. The DNA of the CDR3 is TGTGCCAGCAGCCACCCCGGGGGGCCAACAGATACGCAGTATTTT. This translates into CASSHPGGPTDTQYF.

In its sample, this clonotype was seen a few times. V usage is TRBV30 and J usage is TRBJ2-7; D is tentatively TRBD1 or TRBD2 (6 bases each). V was trimmed by 4 bases and J by 4 bases, leaving 23 bases between them. The CDR3 runs 16 residues. From germline, CDR1 is GTSNPN and CDR2 SVGIG (reference sequence). For the CDR3, the DNA is TGTGCCTGGACCCCCGGTAGGCGGGACACTACATACGAGCAGTACTTC. It is translated as CAWTPGRRDTTYEQYF.

The chain is built from TRBV5-6 and TRBJ2-1; the match to TRBD1 covers 7 bases. The trim removed 5 bases at V and 5 bases at J, leaving 10 bases unmatched. Germline-derived CDR1 and CDR2 are SGHDT and YYEEEE. This CDR3 region has 15 residues. The CDR3 DNA follows: TGTGCCAGCAGGACCCTCAGGGGGATCGACAATGAGCAGTTCTTC. It codes for CASRTLRGIDNEQFF.

The rearrangement uses TRBV5-1 and TRBJ1-1; maybe TRBD1 (6 bases). CDR3 length: 15 residues. V was pared by 3 bases and J by 1 base, with 13 bases between. Germline assignment: CDR1 SGHRS and CDR2 YFSETQ. The CDR3: CASSSAAGANTEAFF. CDR3 bases: TGCGCCAGCAGCTCAGCCGCAGGGGCGAACACTGAAGCTTTCTTT.

The CDR3 DNA reads TGTGCCAGCAGTTTATATTGGACCTCCGATCAGCCCCAGCATTTT. Its translation is CASSLYWTSDQPQHF. The chain employs TRBV27 and TRBJ1-5, with unresolved D. The CDR3 sequence is 15 residues long. V was trimmed by 1 base and J by 5 bases, leaving 12 bases between them. Germline V gene data show CDR1 as MNHEY and CDR2 as SMNVEV (reference sequence).

This chain connects TRBV12-3 or TRBV12-4 to TRBJ2-1, with 16 bases aligning to TRBD2. The ends lost 4 bases at V and 3 bases at J; junction bases unmatched: 12. This CDR3 region has 20 residues. CDR3 coding DNA: TGTGCCAGCAGTTGGTCCCCTGGGACTAGCGGGGGGGCGAACTACAATGAGCAGTTCTTC. This gives the protein CASSWSPGTSGGANYNEQFF.

Only a few counts were recorded for this clonotype. The rearrangement joins TRBV7-8 to TRBJ2-5; D gene ambiguous. This CDR3 has 13 residues. V lost 4 bases and J 4 bases, leaving 10 bases between the germline ends. CDR1 is SGHVS, CDR2 FQNEAQ, per germline. The CDR3 is CASSYRGRETQYF. CDR3 in DNA: TGTGCCAGCAGCTATCGTGGGCGAGAGACCCAGTACTTC.

This clonotype was found a few times. J is TRBJ2-3 and V is TRBV11-2, with D possibly being TRBD1 (5 bases). This CDR3 contains 12 residues. V shed 4 bases and J shed 8 bases, with 10 bases lying between them. Per germline, CDR1 SGHAT and CDR2 FQNNGV. CDR3 sequence (DNA): TGTGCCAGCAGCTACCCTAGGGGTACGCAGTATTTT. It codes for CASSYPRGTQYF. The full variable domain, completed using reference TRBV11-2 and TRBJ2-3, is EAGVAQSPRYKIIEKRQSVAFWCNPISGHATLYWYQQILGQGPKLLIQFQNNGVVDDSQLPKDRFSAERLKGVDSTLKIQPAKLEDSAVYLCASSYPRGTQYFGPGTRLTVL.

The chain carries TRBV5-6 and TRBJ2-1, with 8 bases matching TRBD2. Germline V CDR1 and CDR2: SGHDT, YYEEEE. This CDR3 region has 16 residues. V shed 4 bases, J shed 8 bases, and the junction held 14 bases outside the gene matches. CDR3 residues: CASSPRGGPAVDEQFF. CDR3 DNA: TGTGCCAGCAGCCCCCGGGGGGGACCCGCCGTGGATGAGCAGTTCTTC. The entire variable domain, with the rest obtained from reference TRBV5-6 and TRBJ2-1, is as follows: DAGVTQSPTHLIKTRGQQVTLRCSPKSGHDTVSWYQQALGQGPQFIFQYYEEEERQRGNFPDRFSGHQFPNYSSELNVNALLLGDSALYLCASSPRGGPAVDEQFFGPGTRLTVL.

This clonotype was seen just once. The chain has TRBV21-1 and TRBJ2-3; no check of the table's D call, TRBD2, against the DNA was made. TRBV21-1 is annotated as a pseudogene. The CDR3 contains 17 residues. Here the CDR3 DNA reads TGTGCCAGCAGCATTCACGGGAGCGAAGACGATCCAGATACGCAGTATTTT. This translates into CASSIHGSEDDPDTQYF.

This clonotype was found a few times. The chain carries TRBV10-3 and TRBJ1-1; possibly TRBD1 for D (5 bases). CDR1 is ENHRY and CDR2 is SYGVKD in the germline V gene. CDR3 size: 14 residues. V was shortened by 2 bases and J by 2 bases, with 9 bases between the two germline ends. This CDR3 is CAISEAGPNTEAFF. The CDR3 DNA sequence: TGTGCCATCAGTGAGGCAGGGCCAAACACTGAAGCTTTCTTT.